This T cell receptor beta chain derives from a study of blood T cells in healthy people across ages. Each sample had at least 6 million PBMCs isolated. This CDR3 is built from 15 residues. V gave up 0 bases and J gave up 4 bases, with 10 bases separating them. CDR1 MNHEY and CDR2 SVGEGT come from the germline V gene. A J-beta primer mix and a sample-barcoded 5' primer were used in a second PCR of roughly 7 to 12 cycles. Unique molecular identifiers of 12 random nucleotides labeled each cDNA. TCRdb processed the 5' RACE reads anew with MiXCR; each CDR3 protein has one entry. This sample has 1.5 million to 2 million distinct CDR3 sequences, with about 31% found just once. This clonotype has just a few counts.

This chain links TRBV6-2 or TRBV6-3 with TRBJ1-5; D possibly corresponds to TRBD1 (6 bases). The sequence was collected from a woman in her twenties or thirties in good health. Sequencing was carried out using blood. The CDR3 here is CASSYSTRGNQPQHF. In nucleotides, the CDR3 is TGTGCCAGCAGTTACTCGACAAGGGGGAATCAGCCCCAGCATTTT.